A selection of T cell receptor beta chains follows, all from one sample in a study of shared clonotypes between healthy human individuals. Repertoires were generated with immunoSEQ multiplex PCR, while TCRdb's copy carries only in-frame clones and drops some. The sample lists about 2 million clones, roughly 94% occurring once. The sample consisted of naive CD4+ T cells sorted from blood. These receptors were collected from a young man in good health. Each CDR3 is given with its conserved first and last residue. A D gene is named only where the DNA matches it firmly. Clone sizes are given selectively: once, few, many, or a class where the clone is expanded.

j_call | clone_size | v_call | d_call | cdr3_nt | cdr3_aa
TRBJ1-2 | few | TRBV2 | - | TGTGCCAGCAAAACAAATTTCCATGGCTACACCTTC | CASKTNFHGYTF
TRBJ2-3 | - | TRBV29-1 | TRBD2 | TGCAGCGTTGTGAAGAGCGGGAGAGCAGATACGCAGTATTTT | CSVVKSGRADTQYF
TRBJ2-2 | - | TRBV7-2 | - | TGTGCCAGCAGCTTAGGTTTGGTGCCCGGGGAGCTGTTTTTT | CASSLGLVPGELFF
TRBJ1-2 | - | TRBV10-3 | TRBD1 | TGTGCCTCCGAACCGACAGGGACGGTTACCTATGGCTACACCTTC | CASEPTGTVTYGYTF
TRBJ2-7 | - | TRBV14 | TRBD1 | TGTGCCAGCAGCCCCGGGACAGGCTCCTACGAGCAGTACTTC | CASSPGTGSYEQYF
TRBJ2-1 | - | TRBV2 | - | TGTGCCAGCACTCAAGAAAGGTGGGGCTACAATGAGCAGTTCTTC | CASTQERWGYNEQFF
TRBJ1-1 | - | TRBV6-1 | TRBD1 | TGTGCCAGCAGTGAAGTGGCAGGGGGCGTGTATACTGAAGCTTTCTTT | CASSEVAGGVYTEAFF
TRBJ2-3 | - | TRBV9 | - | TGTGCCAGCAGCGTAGTCGGGGCGGATACGCAGTATTTT | CASSVVGADTQYF
TRBJ2-7 | - | TRBV5-4 | TRBD2 | TGTGCCAGCAGCTTAGGGACTAGCGGGGGGACCTACGAGCAGTACTTC | CASSLGTSGGTYEQYF
TRBJ1-5 | - | TRBV10-3 | TRBD1 | TGTGCCATCAGAGGGACAGCTGATCAGCCCCAGCATTTT | CAIRGTADQPQHF
TRBJ2-1 | once | TRBV10-3 | - | TGTGCCATCAGTGAGGGGGCAGGTCAGTTCTTC | CAISEGAGQFF
TRBJ2-7 | - | TRBV5-3 | - | TGTGCCCCCGGAGGGGCTCCGACCTACGAGCAGTACTTC | CAPGGAPTYEQYF
TRBJ2-1 | once | TRBV18 | TRBD2 | TGTGCCAGCTCAAACCTAGCGGGGAGTTACAATGAGCAGTTCTTC | CASSNLAGSYNEQFF
TRBJ2-7 | - | TRBV28 | - | TGTGCCAGCAGTTCCGAGGGGCTTCGGGAAGGGGCCCACGAGCAGTACTTC | CASSSEGLREGAHEQYF
TRBJ1-2 | once | TRBV7-2 | - | TGTGCCAGCAGCCCGTACAACTATGGCTACACCTTC | CASSPYNYGYTF
TRBJ2-7 | few | TRBV19 | TRBD1 | TGTGCCAGTAGACCACAGGGGGACCCTTACGAGCAGTACTTC | CASRPQGDPYEQYF
TRBJ2-7 | - | TRBV28 | - | TGTGCCAGCAGTTTTATGTTTGGTTCGGGTTACGAGCAGTACTTC | CASSFMFGSGYEQYF
TRBJ1-6 | - | TRBV6-6 | TRBD1 | TGTGCCAGCAGTCCGCTGGACAGGGTAAATTCACCCCTCCACTTT | CASSPLDRVNSPLHF
TRBJ2-3 | - | TRBV4-1 | - | TGCGCCAGCAGCCAAGCCATGGGCAGTCCCAGCTCAGATACGCAGTATTTT | CASSQAMGSPSSDTQYF
TRBJ2-1 | - | TRBV19 | - | TGTGCCAGTAGTATAAAGGTATACAATGAGCAGTTCTTC | CASSIKVYNEQFF
TRBJ1-6 | few | TRBV11-2 | - | TGTGCCAGCAGCTTGAGTTCGTATTCACCCCTCCACTTT | CASSLSSYSPLHF
TRBJ2-7 | - | TRBV7-6 | - | TGTGCCAGCAGCTTAGCCCCAGACGGATCATACGAGCAGTACTTC | CASSLAPDGSYEQYF
TRBJ1-1 | - | TRBV28 | - | TGTGCCAGCAGTTTATCCTCGGGCGAAGCTTTCTTT | CASSLSSGEAFF
TRBJ1-2 | - | TRBV5-6 | - | TGTGCCAGCAGCTTGGATGCCGGTGGCTACACCTTC | CASSLDAGGYTF
TRBJ1-4 | - | TRBV4-1 | - | TGCGCCAGCAGCCGACGGACTCAGGGAACTAATGAAAAACTGTTTTTT | CASSRRTQGTNEKLFF
TRBJ1-5 | - | TRBV19 | - | TGTGCCAGTAGTATAGTTAGAAGCAATCAGCCCCAGCATTTT | CASSIVRSNQPQHF
TRBJ2-1 | - | TRBV6-1 | - | TGTGCCAGCAGTATACAGGGTAGCTCCTACAATGAGCAGTTCTTC | CASSIQGSSYNEQFF
TRBJ1-6 | once | TRBV18 | - | TGTGCCAGCTCCCCGGAAGGGGGGTCTGGCTCACCCCTCCACTTT | CASSPEGGSGSPLHF
TRBJ2-7 | - | TRBV6-1 | - | TGTGCCAGCAGTGAAGGAAGCTTAGGCAGGAACTACGAGCAGTACTTC | CASSEGSLGRNYEQYF
TRBJ2-1 | - | TRBV30 | - | TGTGCCTGGAGTGTACGTCTCGACGAGCAGTTCTTC | CAWSVRLDEQFF
TRBJ2-7 | - | TRBV27 | TRBD1 | TGTGCCAGCAGTTCTGTACAGGGGATGTACGAGCAGTACTTC | CASSSVQGMYEQYF
TRBJ1-4 | - | TRBV18 | - | TGTGCCAGCTCACCCTTGTTTCCAACTAATGAAAAACTGTTTTTT | CASSPLFPTNEKLFF
TRBJ2-2 | - | TRBV7-9 | TRBD1 | TGTGCCAGCAGCATAAGACAGGGCCCGGGGTTTTTT | CASSIRQGPGFF
TRBJ2-7 | once | TRBV5-1 | - | TGCGCCAGCAGCTTGGCAGGGTGGGGTAGGGGCTCCTACGAGCAGTACTTC | CASSLAGWGRGSYEQYF
TRBJ2-7 | - | TRBV5-1 | TRBD2 | TGCGCCAGCAGCTTGGGTTCTAGCGGATACTCCTACGAGCAGTACTTC | CASSLGSSGYSYEQYF
TRBJ2-4 | - | TRBV19 | - | TGTGCCAGTAGTATTTATTGGTACTCCGGGGAAGGAAACATTCAGTACTTC | CASSIYWYSGEGNIQYF
TRBJ1-5 | - | TRBV7-9 | - | TGTGCCAGCAGCTTAGACCGTGTGGATCAGCCCCAGCATTTT | CASSLDRVDQPQHF
TRBJ2-5 | - | TRBV5-5 | - | TGTGCCAGCAGCCGAGACAGTCTCCTCGAGACCCAGTACTTC | CASSRDSLLETQYF
TRBJ2-3 | - | TRBV28 | TRBD1 | TGTGCCAGCAGAGCCAGCCTAGGACAGGGGACAGATACGCAGTATTTT | CASRASLGQGTDTQYF
TRBJ1-2 | - | TRBV6-1 | - | TGTGCCAGCAGTGCGGGCGGAATTAACTATGGCTACACCTTC | CASSAGGINYGYTF